This TCR beta chain is from a study of CD8 T cells in ankylosing spondylitis. The V end was cut by 2 bases, the J end by 0 bases, with 16 bases between. This CDR3 has 17 amino acids. Points from the study as a whole: Ankylosing spondylitis blood appeared to be characterized by a TCR beta motif of 7 to 9 highly homologous variants. As reported, disease-linked clones showed significant enrichment in matched ankylosing spondylitis synovial fluid. A number of the motif variants had already been described in reactive arthritis synovial fluid and blood. Those disease-linked clones were CD8+; they were also relatively rare in peripheral blood.

This clonotype was observed a handful of times. Its specificity is not known. Making the TCR beta libraries involved quantitative 5'-RACE with molecular barcodes. TCRdb ran MiXCR on the 5' RACE reads and lists one entry per CDR3 protein. In the table there are about 440,000 distinct CDR3 sequences, about 15% of which are singletons. The V call is TRBV12-3 or TRBV12-4, the J call TRBJ1-1; TRBD1 is a possible D gene (6 bases). Sequenced sample: blood, either unsorted or a sorted T cell fraction (not recorded which). This clonotype originated in a male donor with ankylosing spondylitis. Here the CDR3 reads CASSLRVGGIMNTEAFF. CDR3 bases: TGTGCCAGCAGTTTAAGGGTCGGGGGCATTATGAACACTGAAGCTTTCTTT.